This TCR beta chain was recorded in a study of cytomegalovirus exposure and HLA in healthy donors. Per the germline V gene, CDR1 is SEHNR and CDR2 is FQNEAQ (reference sequence). With V trimmed by 5 bases and J by 2 bases, 10 bases remained unmatched. CDR3 length: 16 amino acids. PCR was performed using 60 Vbeta and 13 Jbeta primers. Profiling relied on immunoSEQ multiplex PCR, and the TCRdb table lists in-frame clones only, not all of them. The repertoire holds about 160,000 clones, with 82% as singletons. Only a few counts were recorded for this clone. The receptor's source is a girl aged 2-10 years in good health and CMV-seropositive. The sequencing input was PBMCs. The genes are TRBV7-9 and TRBJ2-7, with 9 nucleotides matching TRBD1. The CDR3 loop reads CASSPTGTGKAYEQYF. Here the CDR3 DNA reads TGTGCCAGCAGCCCTACAGGGACAGGGAAGGCCTACGAGCAGTACTTC. Looking up the rest from reference TRBV7-9 and TRBJ2-7 gives the full variable domain: DTGVSQNPRHKITKRGQNVTFRCDPISEHNRLYWYRQTLGQGPEFLTYFQNEAQLEKSRLLSDRFSAERPKGSFSTLEIQRTEQGDSAMYLCASSPTGTGKAYEQYFGPGTRLTVT.